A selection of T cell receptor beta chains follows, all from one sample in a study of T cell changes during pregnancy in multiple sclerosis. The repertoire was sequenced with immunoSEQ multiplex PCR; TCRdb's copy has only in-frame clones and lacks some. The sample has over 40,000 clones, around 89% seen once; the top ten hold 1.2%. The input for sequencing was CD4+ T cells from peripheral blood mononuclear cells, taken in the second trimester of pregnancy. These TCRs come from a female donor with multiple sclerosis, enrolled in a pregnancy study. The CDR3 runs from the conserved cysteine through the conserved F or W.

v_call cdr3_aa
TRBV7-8 CASSFGQRNEQFF
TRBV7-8 CASSLAATTGSGANVLTF
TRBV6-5 CASSYSGGGRYEQYF
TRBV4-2 CASSQGISRGHNEQFF
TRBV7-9 CASSSYTAYEQYF
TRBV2 CASSEIQGVTGELFF
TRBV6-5 CASNPGLAFFNEQFF
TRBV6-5 CASSSRDTQYF
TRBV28 CASSRNGQGSYEQYF
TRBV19 CASSMVFGSRGRIAKNIQYF
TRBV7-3 CASSSFQGSGELFF
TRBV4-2 CASSQDRETGLAGGSDYEQYF
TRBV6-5 CATSLTADQPQHF
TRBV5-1 CASSLRGSGANVLTF
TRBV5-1 CASSPGDRYYEQYF
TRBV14 CASRPLREGRVQETQYF
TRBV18 CASSPGAVGSQHF
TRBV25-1 CASSEVATGVASTGELFF
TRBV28 CASSTTILAATGELFF
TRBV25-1 CASRGTGSMNTEAFF
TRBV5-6 CASSLEPGQGSYEQYF
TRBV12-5 CASGLGRTHGGDTQYF
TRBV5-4 CASSLDQQGAFF
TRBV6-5 CASREDAYGYTF
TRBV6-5 CASSPWGGAPYEQYF
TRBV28 CASSGPGLLLQETQYF
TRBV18 CASSPGSSGRPLAYNEQFF
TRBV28 CASTETSGRYEQYF
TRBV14 CASSRRTAHYSYEQYF
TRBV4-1 CASSLGGTSPYEQYF
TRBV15 CATSRDATFSAQGSEDTQYF
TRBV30 CAWSALPGQGLAKNIQYF
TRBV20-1 CSAPSGRVRFF
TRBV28 CASSPSPSGSFSYEQYF
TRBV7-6 CASSLTSGVSYNEQFF
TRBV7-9 CASSLRRDSYNEQFF
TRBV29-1 CSVEIRVADTQYF
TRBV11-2 CASNPTGGAYNEQFF
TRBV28 CASSHRQGLGSNQPQHF
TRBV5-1 CASSPQGRELFF
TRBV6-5 CASSYSRSGNQPQHF
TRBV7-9 CASSLGLGGFEAYEQYF
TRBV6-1 CAGGGGVSQPQHF
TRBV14 CASSQEGRTGTLYEQYF
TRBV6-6 CASWAGGVVEQYF
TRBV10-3 CAISESEVGQVNTGELFF
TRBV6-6 CASRDSPYGYTF
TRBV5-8 CASSLPGQQVSYEQYF
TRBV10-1 CASSPEVSGITDTQYF
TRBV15 CATSRDRRLGSGRAVNEQYF
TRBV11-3 CASSLNRGGDTQYF
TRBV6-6 CASSYLAFYEQYF
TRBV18 CASSTLGQGLETQYF
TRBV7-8 CASRLAGGAGGYMQYF
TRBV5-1 CASSATGWGKKLFF
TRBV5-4 CASYDRASYEQYF
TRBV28 CASSHTAGTSNRYNEQFF